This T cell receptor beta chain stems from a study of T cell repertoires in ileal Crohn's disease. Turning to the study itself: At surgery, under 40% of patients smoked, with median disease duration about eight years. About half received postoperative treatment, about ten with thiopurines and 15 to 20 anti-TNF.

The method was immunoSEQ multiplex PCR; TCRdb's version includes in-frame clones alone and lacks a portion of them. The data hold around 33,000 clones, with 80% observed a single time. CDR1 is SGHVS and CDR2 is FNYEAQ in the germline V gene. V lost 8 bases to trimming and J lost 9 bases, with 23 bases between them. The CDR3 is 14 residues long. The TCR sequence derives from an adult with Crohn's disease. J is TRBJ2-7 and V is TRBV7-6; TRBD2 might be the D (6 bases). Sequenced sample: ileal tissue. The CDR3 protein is CASVGTLEGGRQYF. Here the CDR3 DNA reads TGTGCCAGCGTCGGGACTCTGGAGGGTGGGAGGCAGTACTTC.